This TCR beta chain was profiled in a study of T-cell memory formation after mild COVID-19. Study overall: TCR clusters mostly belonged to single donors.

CDR3 length: 15 amino acids. Germline V lookup: CDR1 LNHDA, CDR2 SQIVND (reference sequence). Germline trimming cut 3 bases from V and 1 base from J; bases unmatched to any gene: 4. TCRdb reprocessed the 5' RACE reads with MiXCR, giving one entry per CDR3 protein. The sample shows some 150,000 distinct CDR3 sequences, around 25% of them seen only once. This clonotype was obtained from an adult woman who had mild COVID-19 (a few samples of this study predate the infection). Cell type and time point are not known. The chain carries TRBV19 and TRBJ2-7; 9 bases fit TRBD2. The sample was PBMCs or a T cell subset sorted from them (not recorded which). CDR3 loop: CASSIVAGGSYEQYF. The CDR3 DNA reads as TGTGCCAGTAGTATTGTCGCGGGGGGGTCCTACGAGCAGTACTTC.